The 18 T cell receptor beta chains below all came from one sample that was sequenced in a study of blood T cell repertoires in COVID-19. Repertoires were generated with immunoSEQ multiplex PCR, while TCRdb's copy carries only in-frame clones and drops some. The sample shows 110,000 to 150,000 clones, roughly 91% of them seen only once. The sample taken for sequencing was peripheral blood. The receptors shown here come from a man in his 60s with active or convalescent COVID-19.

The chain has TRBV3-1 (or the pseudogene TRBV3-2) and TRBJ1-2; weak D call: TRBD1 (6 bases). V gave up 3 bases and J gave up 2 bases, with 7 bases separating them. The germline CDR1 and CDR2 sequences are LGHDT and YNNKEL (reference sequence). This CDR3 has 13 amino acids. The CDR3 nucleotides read TGTGCCAGCAGCCAGGGGGCGAACTATGGCTACACCTTC. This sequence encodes CASSQGANYGYTF.

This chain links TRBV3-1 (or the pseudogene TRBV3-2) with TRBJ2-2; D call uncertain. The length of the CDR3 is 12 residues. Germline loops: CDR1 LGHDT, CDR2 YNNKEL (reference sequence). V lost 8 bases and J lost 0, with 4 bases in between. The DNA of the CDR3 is TGTGCCAGCCGGGCGAACACCGGGGAGCTGTTTTTT. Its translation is CASRANTGELFF.

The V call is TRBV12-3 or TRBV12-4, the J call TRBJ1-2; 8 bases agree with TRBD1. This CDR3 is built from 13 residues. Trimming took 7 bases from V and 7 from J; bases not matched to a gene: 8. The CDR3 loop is CASTRQGSTGYTF. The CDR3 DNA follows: TGTGCCAGCACCAGACAGGGGTCTACTGGCTACACCTTC.

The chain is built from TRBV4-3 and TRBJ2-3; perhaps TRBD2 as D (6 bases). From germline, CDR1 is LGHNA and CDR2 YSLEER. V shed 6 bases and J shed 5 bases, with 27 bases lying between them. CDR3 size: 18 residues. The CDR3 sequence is CASSSGTGRPRAQDTQYF. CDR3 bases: TGCGCCAGCAGTAGCGGAACGGGGAGGCCCCGGGCGCAAGATACGCAGTATTTT.

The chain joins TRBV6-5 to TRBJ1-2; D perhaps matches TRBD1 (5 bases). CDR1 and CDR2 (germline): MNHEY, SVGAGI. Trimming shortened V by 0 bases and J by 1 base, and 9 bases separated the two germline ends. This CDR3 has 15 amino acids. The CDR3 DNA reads TGTGCCAGCAGTTACTCGCGGGGCTTTAACTATGGCTACACCTTC. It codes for CASSYSRGFNYGYTF.

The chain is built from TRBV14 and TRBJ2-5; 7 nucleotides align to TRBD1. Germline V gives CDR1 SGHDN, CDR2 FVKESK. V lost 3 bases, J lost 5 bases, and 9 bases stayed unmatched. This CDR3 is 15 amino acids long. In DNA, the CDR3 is TGTGCCAGCAGCCATAGAAGGGGGCGCGGGGAGACCCAGTACTTC. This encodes CASSHRRGRGETQYF.

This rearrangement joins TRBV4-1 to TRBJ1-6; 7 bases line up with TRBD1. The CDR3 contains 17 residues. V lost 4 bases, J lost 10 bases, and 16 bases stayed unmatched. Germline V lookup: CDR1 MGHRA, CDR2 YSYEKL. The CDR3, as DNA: TGCGCCAGCAGCCTGGCCCCGGGACAGCTCTTAGGGTCACCCCTCCACTTT. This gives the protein CASSLAPGQLLGSPLHF.

The CDR3 loop reads CASCSSNQPQHF. In DNA, the CDR3 is TGTGCCAGCTGTTCAAGCAATCAGCCCCAGCATTTT. This chain links TRBV2 with TRBJ1-5, with unresolved D. Trimming left V 8 bases short and J 1 base short, with 6 bases between. Germline V gives CDR1 SNHLY, CDR2 FYNNEI. This CDR3 is built from 12 residues. Using reference TRBV2 and TRBJ1-5 for the parts outside the CDR3, the full variable domain is EPEVTQTPSHQVTQMGQEVILRCVPISNHLYFYWYRQILGQKVEFLVSFYNNEISEKSEIFDDQFSVERPDGSNFTLKIRSTKLEDSAMYFCASCSSNQPQHFGDGTRLSIL.

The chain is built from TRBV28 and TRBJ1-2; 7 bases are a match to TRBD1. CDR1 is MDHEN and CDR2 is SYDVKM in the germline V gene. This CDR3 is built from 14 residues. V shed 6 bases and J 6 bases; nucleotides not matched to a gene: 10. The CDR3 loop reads CASRDDRAKDGYTF. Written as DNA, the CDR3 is TGTGCCAGCAGAGATGACAGGGCGAAGGATGGCTACACCTTC.

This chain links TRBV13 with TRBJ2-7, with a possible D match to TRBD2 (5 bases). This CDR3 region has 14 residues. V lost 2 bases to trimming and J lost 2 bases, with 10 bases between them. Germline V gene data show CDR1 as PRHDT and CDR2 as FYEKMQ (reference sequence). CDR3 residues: CASSLFGSTYEQYF. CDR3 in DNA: TGTGCCAGCAGCTTATTTGGGAGCACCTACGAGCAGTACTTC.

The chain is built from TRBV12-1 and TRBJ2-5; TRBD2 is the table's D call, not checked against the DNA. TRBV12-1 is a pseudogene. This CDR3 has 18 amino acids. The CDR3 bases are TGTGCCAGCAGCTTTGTCCCGGGACTAGCGGGAGGGAAAGAGACCCAGTACTTC. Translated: CASSFVPGLAGGKETQYF.

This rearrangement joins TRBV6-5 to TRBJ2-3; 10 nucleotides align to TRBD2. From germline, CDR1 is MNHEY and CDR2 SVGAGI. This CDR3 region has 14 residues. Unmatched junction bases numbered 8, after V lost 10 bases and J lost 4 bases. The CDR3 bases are TGTGCCACCCAGAGCGGGGGGGCGGCAGATACGCAGTATTTT. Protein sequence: CATQSGGAADTQYF.

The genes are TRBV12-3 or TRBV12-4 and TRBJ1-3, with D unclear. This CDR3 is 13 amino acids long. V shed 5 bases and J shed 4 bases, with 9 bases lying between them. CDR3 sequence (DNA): TGTGCCAGCAGTCTTCGGGAGGGAAACACCATATATTTT. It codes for CASSLREGNTIYF.

The CDR3 region has the DNA TGTGCCAGCAGCAACCTGCAACGAGACAGAGGAGTTAGCGGCTACACCTTC. This codes for CASSNLQRDRGVSGYTF. The V gene is TRBV28, the J gene TRBJ1-2; D might be TRBD1 (5 bases). CDR3 size: 17 residues. Germline V gives CDR1 MDHEN, CDR2 SYDVKM. Trimming took 6 bases from V and 8 from J, leaving 28 bases between them.

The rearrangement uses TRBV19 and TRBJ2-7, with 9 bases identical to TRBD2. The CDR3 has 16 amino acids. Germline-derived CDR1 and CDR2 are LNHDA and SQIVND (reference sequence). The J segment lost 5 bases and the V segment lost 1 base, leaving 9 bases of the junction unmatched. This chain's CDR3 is CASSIGSSGASDEQYF. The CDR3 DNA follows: TGTGCCAGTAGTATAGGGTCTAGCGGGGCCTCAGACGAGCAGTACTTC.

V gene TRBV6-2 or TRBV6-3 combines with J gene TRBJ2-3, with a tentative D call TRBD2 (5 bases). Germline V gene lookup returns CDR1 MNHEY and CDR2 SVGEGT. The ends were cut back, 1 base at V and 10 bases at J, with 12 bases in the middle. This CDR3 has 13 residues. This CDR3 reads CASSYFLAGAQYF. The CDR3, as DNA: TGTGCCAGCAGTTACTTCCTAGCAGGTGCGCAGTATTTT.

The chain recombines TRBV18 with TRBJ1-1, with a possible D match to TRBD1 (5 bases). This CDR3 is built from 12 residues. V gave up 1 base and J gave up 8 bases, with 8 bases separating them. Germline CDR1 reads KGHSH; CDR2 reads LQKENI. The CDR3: CASSPRRGEAFF. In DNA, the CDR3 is TGTGCCAGCTCACCACGACGGGGGGAAGCTTTCTTT.

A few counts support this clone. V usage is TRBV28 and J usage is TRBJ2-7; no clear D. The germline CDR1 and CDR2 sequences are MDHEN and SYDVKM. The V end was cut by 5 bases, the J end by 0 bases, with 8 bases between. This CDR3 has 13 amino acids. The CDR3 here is CASSPVSSYEQYF. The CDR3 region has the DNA TGTGCCAGCAGTCCCGTCAGCTCCTACGAGCAGTACTTC.